Listed here are 32 T cell receptor beta chains from one sample, sequenced in a study of T cell repertoires in cytomegalovirus infection. TCRdb reprocessed the reads via MiXCR and lists one record per CDR3 protein. The repertoire has hundreds of thousands of distinct CDR3 sequences, 22% of them found once; the top ten carry 18%. Sequences were obtained from CD8+ T cells from PBMCs. The receptor source for this set is a human donor in good health (CMV status not recorded). Some clones in this sample may be carry-over from other donors' samples.

The chain links TRBV12-3 or TRBV12-4 to TRBJ2-1, with a weak D call TRBD2 (6 bases). Deletions cut 5 bases from V and 8 bases from J, with 10 bases between. The CDR3 sequence is 12 residues long. As DNA, the CDR3 is TGTGCCAGCAGTCATGGGGGGTATGAGCAGTTCTTC. Amino acid sequence: CASSHGGYEQFF.

This clonotype has just a few counts. V is TRBV11-2 and J is TRBJ2-3; 9 bases align to TRBD2. Germline trimming cut 2 bases from V and 0 bases from J; bases unmatched to any gene: 12. CDR3 length: 19 amino acids. Germline CDR1 SGHAT, CDR2 FQNNGV. The CDR3 bases are TGTGCCAGCAGCTTATGGGGCCGGGCTAGCGGGGAGAGCACAGATACGCAGTATTTT. It translates to CASSLWGRASGESTDTQYF. Full variable domain (rest looked up from reference TRBV11-2 and TRBJ2-3): EAGVAQSPRYKIIEKRQSVAFWCNPISGHATLYWYQQILGQGPKLLIQFQNNGVVDDSQLPKDRFSAERLKGVDSTLKIQPAKLEDSAVYLCASSLWGRASGESTDTQYFGPGTRLTVL.

This chain connects TRBV12-3 or TRBV12-4 to TRBJ2-2; 8 positions match TRBD1. J gave up 3 bases and V 5 bases, and 5 bases lay outside the gene matches. This CDR3 has 15 residues. In DNA, the CDR3 is TGTGCCAGCAGTCCAACAGGGGGGCACACCGGGGAGCTGTTTTTT. This codes for CASSPTGGHTGELFF.

The sample holds one count of this clonotype. The rearrangement links TRBV4-1 to TRBJ1-6, with TRBD1 as a possible D gene (6 bases). With 4 bases removed from V and 7 bases from J, the gap between germline ends came to 17 bases. The CDR3 consists of 16 residues. Germline-derived CDR1 and CDR2 are MGHRA and YSYEKL. DNA of the CDR3: TGCGCCAGCAGCCCGGAATGGGACATCTGGAATTCACCCCTCCACTTT. Protein: CASSPEWDIWNSPLHF.

This sequence joins TRBV3-1 and TRBJ1-5; D not resolved. This CDR3 region has 15 residues. With 4 bases removed from V and 0 bases from J, the gap between germline ends came to 10 bases. Germline V lookup: CDR1 LGHDT, CDR2 YNNKEL (reference sequence). Here the CDR3 DNA reads TGTGCCAGCAGCCGAGGCCTCAGTAGCAATCAGCCCCAGCATTTT. The encoded protein is CASSRGLSSNQPQHF.

Many counts were recorded for this clonotype. The chain recombines TRBV13 with TRBJ2-7; TRBD1 matches at 8 bases. The CDR3 is made up of 15 amino acids. CDR1 is PRHDT and CDR2 is FYEKMQ in the germline V gene (reference sequence). The trim removed 1 base at V and 5 bases at J, leaving 7 bases unmatched. The CDR3, as DNA: TGTGCCAGCAGCTTAGCCGGGACAGGATCCCACGAGCAGTACTTC. It encodes CASSLAGTGSHEQYF.

The V and J genes are TRBV5-1 and TRBJ2-7, with D perhaps TRBD1 (6 bases). Per the germline V gene, CDR1 is SGHRS and CDR2 is YFSETQ. The ends were cut back, 4 bases at V and 0 bases at J, with 14 bases in the middle. The CDR3 totals 15 residues. The chain's CDR3 is CASSPDRSSSYEQYF. The CDR3 nucleotides are TGCGCCAGCAGCCCCGACAGGTCGAGCTCCTACGAGCAGTACTTC.

The genes are TRBV15 and TRBJ1-5; D gene uncertain. V gave up 3 bases and J gave up 10 bases, with 10 bases separating them. The CDR3 runs to 12 residues. Germline CDR1 LNHNV, CDR2 YYDKDF (reference sequence). CDR3 in amino acids: CATSSVSNPQHF. The CDR3 region has the DNA TGTGCCACCAGCAGCGTATCCAATCCCCAGCATTTT.

This clonotype has more than one count but fewer than ten. This rearrangement joins TRBV30 to TRBJ2-1; D unresolved. The CDR3 spans 11 residues. Trimming left V 2 bases short and J 6 bases short, with 5 bases between. The germline V gene has CDR1 GTSNPN and CDR2 SVGIG (reference sequence). The CDR3 DNA follows: TGTGCCTGGAGTTCGGGCAATGAGCAGTTCTTC. This encodes CAWSSGNEQFF.

The V call is TRBV28, the J call TRBJ2-7; unclear D gene. The CDR3 has 14 amino acids. Germline loops: CDR1 MDHEN, CDR2 SYDVKM. V was shortened by 9 bases and J by 2 bases, with 17 bases between the two germline ends. CDR3 region: CASQSVAVTYEQYF. The CDR3 DNA is TGTGCCAGTCAGAGCGTTGCAGTAACCTACGAGCAGTACTTC.

The V and J genes are TRBV6-5 and TRBJ2-4; weak D call: TRBD2 (5 bases). Germline-derived CDR1 and CDR2 are MNHEY and SVGAGI. The CDR3 sequence is 13 residues long. V shed 2 bases and J shed 9 bases, with 11 bases lying between them. The CDR3 loop is CASSYSSRGIQYF. In DNA form, the CDR3 reads TGTGCCAGCAGTTACAGCTCTCGGGGCATTCAGTACTTC.

The chain has TRBV29-1 and TRBJ2-2; D is possibly TRBD1 or TRBD2 (7 bases each). The CDR3 has 16 amino acids. From germline, CDR1 is SQVTM and CDR2 ANQGSEA. Between the trimmed V and J ends, which lost 5 bases and 4 bases, there was a span of 20 bases. As DNA, the CDR3 is TGCAGCGTTTTGGGGGGGCGTGCAGGGGGCACCGGGGAGCTGTTTTTT. As protein: CSVLGGRAGGTGELFF.

CDR3 residues: CSARTYRSYEQYF. The CDR3 bases are TGCAGTGCTCGCACTTACAGGAGCTACGAGCAGTACTTC. The V and J genes are TRBV20-1 and TRBJ2-7; TRBD1 might be the D (5 bases). The CDR3 covers 13 residues. Germline V gene data show CDR1 as DFQATT and CDR2 as SNEGSKA (reference sequence). Trimming stripped 5 bases from V and 3 bases from J, with 14 bases between.

The genes are TRBV12-3 or TRBV12-4 and TRBJ1-3; D is undetermined. With 6 bases removed from V and 7 bases from J, the gap between germline ends came to 10 bases. CDR3 length equals 12 residues. The CDR3 loop is CASSGFSNTIYF. CDR3 nucleotide sequence: TGTGCCAGCAGCGGGTTCAGCAACACCATATATTTT.

Note on this clonotype: Lacking the conserved final phenylalanine or tryptophan, this CDR3 likely reflects a read error. This chain joins TRBV28 and TRBJ2-5, with D possibly matching TRBD1 (6 bases). The CDR3 loop spans 15 amino acids. Looked up from germline, CDR1 is MDHEN and CDR2 is SYDVKM. V dropped 8 bases and J dropped 1 base, with 17 bases sitting between them. CDR3 amino acids: CASYPGPGAQETQYL. CDR3 sequence (DNA): TGTGCCAGCTACCCGGGACCAGGGGCCCAAGAGACCCAGTACCTC.

The chain carries TRBV28 and TRBJ2-7; 7 bases map to TRBD1. V lost 7 bases to trimming and J lost 1 base; unmatched junction nucleotides: 16. CDR1 and CDR2 from the germline V gene are MDHEN and SYDVKM. This CDR3 comprises 17 residues. The CDR3: CASTPFNARDSSYEQYF. The CDR3 DNA follows: TGTGCCAGCACCCCCTTTAACGCCCGGGACAGTTCCTACGAGCAGTACTTC.

The V and J genes are TRBV12-3 or TRBV12-4 and TRBJ1-1, with D maybe TRBD1 (6 bases). CDR3 size: 14 residues. With 6 bases removed from V and 2 bases from J, the gap between germline ends came to 13 bases. CDR3 DNA: TGTGCCAGCAGCTCCAGGACAGTTAACACTGAAGCTTTCTTT. It is translated as CASSSRTVNTEAFF.

V gene TRBV5-4 combines with J gene TRBJ2-3; 9 bases match TRBD2. The CDR3 has 13 amino acids. Germline V lookup: CDR1 SGHNT, CDR2 YYREEE (reference sequence). Trimming cost V 5 bases and J 4 bases; bases outside gene matches: 2. The CDR3: CASRLAGSDTQYF. DNA for the CDR3: TGTGCCAGCAGACTAGCGGGCTCAGATACGCAGTATTTT.

The genes are TRBV7-9 and TRBJ2-3; the D call may be TRBD1 or TRBD2 (5 bases each). The CDR3 has 14 residues. Germline V gene data show CDR1 as SEHNR and CDR2 as FQNEAQ (reference sequence). The germline V and J ends were trimmed by 5 bases and 5 bases, with 14 bases remaining between them. The chain's CDR3 is CASSGGLGIDTQYF. The CDR3 DNA is TGTGCCAGCAGCGGGGGTTTGGGCATAGATACGCAGTATTTT.

This chain connects TRBV19 to TRBJ1-3, with D possibly matching TRBD1 (5 bases). Germline assignment: CDR1 LNHDA and CDR2 SQIVND (reference sequence). This CDR3 has 16 residues. Trimming shortened V by 5 bases and J by 4 bases, and 18 bases separated the two germline ends. CDR3 sequence: CASSAAPAGQGNTIYF. The CDR3 coding sequence is TGTGCCAGTAGTGCAGCCCCCGCGGGGCAGGGAAACACCATATATTTT.

V is TRBV5-5 and J is TRBJ1-2; 12 nucleotides agree with TRBD1. Germline loops: CDR1 SGHKS, CDR2 YYEKEE (reference sequence). With 0 bases clipped from V and 10 bases from J, the junction kept 13 bases outside the gene matches. CDR3 length: 17 amino acids. The CDR3 loop is CASSLAGTGGFIDVYTF. The CDR3 DNA is TGTGCCAGCAGCTTGGCCGGGACAGGGGGCTTTATTGATGTCTACACCTTC.

This chain connects TRBV7-9 to TRBJ1-1; TRBD1 is a possible D gene (5 bases). The CDR3 sequence is 13 residues long. Between the trimmed V and J ends, which lost 4 bases and 4 bases, there was a span of 10 bases. Germline CDR1 SEHNR, CDR2 FQNEAQ (reference sequence). CDR3 nucleotides: TGTGCCAGCAGCTCACCAGGGCCCACTGAAGCTTTCTTT. This encodes CASSSPGPTEAFF. Looking up the rest from reference TRBV7-9 and TRBJ1-1 gives the full variable domain: DTGVSQNPRHKITKRGQNVTFRCDPISEHNRLYWYRQTLGQGPEFLTYFQNEAQLEKSRLLSDRFSAERPKGSFSTLEIQRTEQGDSAMYLCASSSPGPTEAFFGQGTRLTVV.

The gene calls are TRBV20-1 and TRBJ1-2, with D possibly being TRBD1 (5 bases). Germline values: CDR1 DFQATT, CDR2 SNEGSKA (reference sequence). The V end was cut by 3 bases, the J end by 1 base, with 18 bases between. The CDR3 has 16 residues. As DNA, the CDR3 is TGCAGTGCTAGCAAAGCAATGACAGACATTAACTATGGCTACACCTTC. It yields the protein CSASKAMTDINYGYTF.

This chain's CDR3 is CASSRGPEQPQHF. The CDR3 region has the DNA TGTGCCAGCAGCAGGGGGCCGGAGCAGCCCCAGCATTTT. The chain links TRBV12-3 or TRBV12-4 to TRBJ1-5, with 8 bases matching TRBD1. This CDR3 has 13 residues. Trimming cost V 6 bases and J 7 bases; bases outside gene matches: 5.

This clonotype was observed at least ten times. In DNA, the CDR3 is TGTGCCAGCAGCTTACTAGCGGGGGGATCAGATACGCAGTATTTT. Residues: CASSLLAGGSDTQYF. The rearrangement uses TRBV7-9 and TRBJ2-3, with 11 positions matching TRBD2. Germline assignment: CDR1 SEHNR and CDR2 FQNEAQ (reference sequence). V shed 2 bases, J shed 4 bases, and the junction held 2 bases outside the gene matches. CDR3 length equals 15 residues.

This clonotype is a singleton in its sample. The rearrangement uses TRBV5-1 and TRBJ2-7; D may match TRBD1 or TRBD2 (5 bases each). The V gene's germline CDR1 is SGHRS and CDR2 YFSETQ. CDR3 length: 20 amino acids. V was pared by 0 bases and J by 0 bases, with 25 bases between. The DNA of the CDR3 is TGCGCCAGCAGCTTGGATGTTACTTCTCCGGGACCCATGCACTCCTACGAGCAGTACTTC. Translating it yields CASSLDVTSPGPMHSYEQYF.

This clonotype was seen only a few times. The rearrangement uses TRBV6-6 and TRBJ2-3; D is unclear. V shed 2 bases and J shed 4 bases, with 4 bases lying between them. CDR3 length: 12 residues. Germline loops: CDR1 MNHNY, CDR2 SVGAGI (reference sequence). The DNA for the CDR3 is TGTGCCAGCAGTTACGATGCAGATACGCAGTATTTT. It codes for CASSYDADTQYF.

This clonotype has only a few counts. CDR3 nucleotide sequence: TGCGCCAGCAGCCACACATTCCAGGGTGTGGGAGCTTTCTTT. This codes for CASSHTFQGVGAFF. This sequence joins TRBV4-1 and TRBJ1-1, with D possibly TRBD1 on 5 matching bases. Trimming took off 3 bases at V and 10 bases at J, with 18 bases between the two ends. The CDR3 length is 14 residues. Germline V gene sequence: CDR1 MGHRA, CDR2 YSYEKL.

The rearrangement joins TRBV6-5 to TRBJ2-1; the match to TRBD2 covers 9 bases. There are 15 residues in the CDR3. Losses at the gene ends were 2 bases for V and 7 bases for J; bases not matched to a gene: 6. Germline CDR1 is MNHEY and CDR2 is SVGAGI. CDR3 loop: CASSYEAGGQNEQFF. As DNA, the CDR3 is TGTGCCAGCAGTTACGAGGCGGGGGGGCAAAATGAGCAGTTCTTC.

The J gene is TRBJ2-6, the V gene TRBV29-1, with D hard to call. Germline CDR1 and CDR2: SQVTM and ANQGSEA. This CDR3 is built from 13 residues. V was pared by 5 bases and J by 4 bases, with 9 bases between. CDR3: CSVRGLGANVLTF. The CDR3 DNA reads as TGCAGCGTTCGTGGGCTAGGGGCCAACGTCCTGACTTTC.

The table lists this clonotype with a few counts. This chain links TRBV12-3 or TRBV12-4 with TRBJ1-5, with TRBD1 matching over 7 bases. V gave up 1 base and J gave up 3 bases; unmatched junction bases: 3. The CDR3 is made up of 15 amino acids. The CDR3 nucleotides read TGTGCCAGCAGTTTAGGACAGGGCCTCAATCAGCCCCAGCATTTT. It yields the protein CASSLGQGLNQPQHF.

The chain uses TRBV7-6 and TRBJ2-7, with 7 bases aligning to TRBD1. This CDR3 contains 12 residues. The trim removed 6 bases at V and 6 bases at J, leaving 5 bases unmatched. CDR1 is SGHVS and CDR2 is FNYEAQ in the germline V gene. CDR3 sequence (DNA): TGTGCCAGCAGTCAGGACAGGCGCGAGCAGTACTTC. Translation gives CASSQDRREQYF.